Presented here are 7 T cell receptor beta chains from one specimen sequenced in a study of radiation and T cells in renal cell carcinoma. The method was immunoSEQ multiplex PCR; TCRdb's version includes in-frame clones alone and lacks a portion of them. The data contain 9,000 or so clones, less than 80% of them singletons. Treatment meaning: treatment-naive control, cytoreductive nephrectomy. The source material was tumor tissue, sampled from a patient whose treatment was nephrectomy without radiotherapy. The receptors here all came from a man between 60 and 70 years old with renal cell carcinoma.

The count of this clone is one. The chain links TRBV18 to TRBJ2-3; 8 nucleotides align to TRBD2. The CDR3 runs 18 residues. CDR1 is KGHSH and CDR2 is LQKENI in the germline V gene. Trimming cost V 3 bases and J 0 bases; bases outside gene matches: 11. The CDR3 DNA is TGTGCCAGCTCACCTCGGGAGCGGGGGTACTCTAGCACAGATACGCAGTATTTT. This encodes CASSPRERGYSSTDTQYF.

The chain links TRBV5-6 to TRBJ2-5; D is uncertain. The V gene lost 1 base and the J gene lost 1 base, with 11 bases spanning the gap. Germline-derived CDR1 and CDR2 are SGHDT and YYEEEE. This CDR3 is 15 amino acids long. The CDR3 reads CASSLRIGFQETQYF. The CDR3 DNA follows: TGTGCCAGCAGCTTGAGAATAGGGTTCCAAGAGACCCAGTACTTC. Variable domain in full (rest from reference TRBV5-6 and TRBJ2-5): DAGVTQSPTHLIKTRGQQVTLRCSPKSGHDTVSWYQQALGQGPQFIFQYYEEEERQRGNFPDRFSGHQFPNYSSELNVNALLLGDSALYLCASSLRIGFQETQYFGPGTRLLVL.

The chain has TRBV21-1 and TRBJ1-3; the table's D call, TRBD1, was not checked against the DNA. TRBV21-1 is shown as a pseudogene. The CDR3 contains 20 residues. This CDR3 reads CASSKRSKDRGHYSGNTIYF. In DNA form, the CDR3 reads TGTGCCAGCAGCAAAAGGTCTAAGGATCGAGGACACTACTCTGGAAACACCATATATTTT.

CDR3 protein: CATRGDGALYGYTF. The DNA of the CDR3 is TGTGCCACCAGGGGGGACGGGGCCCTCTATGGCTACACCTTC. The rearrangement uses TRBV19 and TRBJ1-2, with 7 bases lining up with TRBD1. The CDR3 spans 14 residues. Germline trimming cut 10 bases from V and 4 bases from J; bases unmatched to any gene: 12. Germline lookup yields CDR1 LNHDA and CDR2 SQIVND (reference sequence).

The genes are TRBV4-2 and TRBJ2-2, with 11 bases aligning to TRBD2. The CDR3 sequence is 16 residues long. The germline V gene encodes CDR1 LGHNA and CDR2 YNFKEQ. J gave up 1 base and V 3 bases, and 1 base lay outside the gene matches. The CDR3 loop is CASSHGLAGNTGELFF. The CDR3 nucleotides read TGTGCCAGCAGCCACGGACTAGCGGGGAACACCGGGGAGCTGTTTTTT.

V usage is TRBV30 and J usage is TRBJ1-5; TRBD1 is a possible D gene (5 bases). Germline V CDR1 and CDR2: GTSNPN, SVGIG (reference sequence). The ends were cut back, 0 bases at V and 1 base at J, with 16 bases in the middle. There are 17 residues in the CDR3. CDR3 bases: TGTGCCTGGAGTGTATTTTCGGGGGGTGGGAGCAATCAGCCCCAGCATTTT. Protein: CAWSVFSGGGSNQPQHF.

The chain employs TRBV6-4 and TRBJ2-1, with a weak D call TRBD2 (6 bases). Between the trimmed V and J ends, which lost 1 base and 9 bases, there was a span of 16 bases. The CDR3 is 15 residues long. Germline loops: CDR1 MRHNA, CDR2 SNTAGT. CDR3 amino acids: CASSDLGSGLGEQFF. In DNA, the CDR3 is TGTGCCAGCAGTGACTTGGGTAGCGGCCTAGGTGAGCAGTTCTTC.